This T cell receptor beta chain was found in a study of cytomegalovirus exposure and HLA in healthy donors. Study-level points and caveats: The authors confirmed in vitro that three CMV-associated chains were specific for CMV antigens. In the approximately 120 validation repertoires, a later analysis found that first-cohort TCR clusters tended to co-occur. A classifier reportedly called cytomegalovirus status with high sensitivity and specificity.

This clone was seen a handful of times. The antigen is not known. This table comes from immunoSEQ multiplex PCR, and its TCRdb copy is limited to in-frame clones, with some not included. The table shows some 84,000 clones, with under 95% occurring only once. Germline values: CDR1 MNHEY, CDR2 SVGAGI. V lost 8 bases and J lost 4, with 17 bases in between. The CDR3 contains 14 residues. The TCR was taken from a man aged 25-45 years in good health and CMV-seronegative. J is TRBJ2-5 and V is TRBV6-5, with a weak D call TRBD2 (7 bases). Sequences were obtained from PBMCs. In DNA, the CDR3 is TGTGCCAGCGGGGGGGCAGGGTTAGGAGAGACCCAGTACTTC. Its protein product is CASGGAGLGETQYF.